The rows below give T cell receptor beta chains drawn from one sample of a study of blood T cell repertoires in COVID-19. TCRdb's table, derived via immunoSEQ multiplex PCR, lists solely in-frame clones and lacks some. The sample lists approximately 390,000 clones, roughly 87% occurring once. Sample: PBMCs or T cells enriched from blood (not recorded which). Every receptor here comes from a woman between 40 and 50 years old with acute COVID-19. CDR3s include the opening cysteine and the closing phenylalanine or tryptophan.

v_call cdr3_aa
TRBV3-1/TRBV3-2 CASSQDREYEQYF
TRBV30 CAWRGQGPRGGYTF
TRBV7-8 CASSTRWGTGGNTIYF
TRBV24-1 CATSDLGDTVGYTF
TRBV11-3 CASSSPGQGWEQFF
TRBV6-1 CASSGAPDRVGVEQYF
TRBV24-1 CATSDLRTAISDQPQHF
TRBV11-3 CASSQSYGQGETETQYF
TRBV27 CASSPGQGTDTQYF
TRBV20-1 CSASPDVWGSTDTQYF
TRBV3-1/TRBV3-2 CASSRGTSRGEQFF
TRBV11-2 CASSLGASGANVLTF
TRBV6-5 CASRFSDSLNQPQHF
TRBV3-1/TRBV3-2 CASSFSGTEAFF
TRBV2 CASRGDRGPGNTIYF
TRBV4-1 CASSQRENNSPLHF
TRBV7-6 CASSLALNEKLFF
TRBV19 CASSIGGYEKLFF
TRBV6-6 CASSGTSGAAYEQYF
TRBV3-1/TRBV3-2 CASSQDVTTNKKLFF
TRBV4-1 CASSPTWTDYNEQFF
TRBV5-1 CASSLSPATPETQYF
TRBV6-1 CASSEGRQGIRYGYTF
TRBV11-2 CASSLVWTSGDQETQYF
TRBV2 CASRKVQMSTDTQYF
TRBV10-3 CAISGGARNEQFF
TRBV3-1/TRBV3-2 CASSPLAGGYGTDTQYF
TRBV7-2 CASSLARQGGETQYF
TRBV29-1 CSVGSGVGNTIYF
TRBV30 CACLGDTPPFYEQYF
TRBV27 CASSGGGYYSPLHF
TRBV3-1/TRBV3-2 CASSPGLAGPYEQYF
TRBV5-4 CASSSGTGYNTGELFF
TRBV18 CASSGTSEGEQYF
TRBV6-1 CASSETGISEAFF
TRBV5-1 CASSRGLETNEKLFF
TRBV24-1 CATSEGLAGADTQYF
TRBV5-1 CASRGGTGGRDTQYF